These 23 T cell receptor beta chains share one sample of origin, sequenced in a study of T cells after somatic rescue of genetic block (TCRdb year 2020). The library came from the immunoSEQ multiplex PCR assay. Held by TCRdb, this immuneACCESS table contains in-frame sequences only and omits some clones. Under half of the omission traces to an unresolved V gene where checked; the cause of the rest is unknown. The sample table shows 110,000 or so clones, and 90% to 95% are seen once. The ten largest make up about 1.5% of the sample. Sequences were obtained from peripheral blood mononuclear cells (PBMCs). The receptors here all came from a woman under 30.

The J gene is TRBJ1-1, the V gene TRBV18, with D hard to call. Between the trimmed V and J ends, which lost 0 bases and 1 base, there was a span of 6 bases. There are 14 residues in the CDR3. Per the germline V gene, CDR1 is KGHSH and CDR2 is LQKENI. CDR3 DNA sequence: TGTGCCAGCTCACCACCGGCGCCGAACACTGAAGCTTTCTTT. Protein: CASSPPAPNTEAFF.

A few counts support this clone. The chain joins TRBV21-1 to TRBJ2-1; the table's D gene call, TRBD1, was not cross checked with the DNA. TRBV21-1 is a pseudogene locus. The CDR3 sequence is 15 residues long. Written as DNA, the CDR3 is TGTGCCAGCAGCAAAGCACCAACAGGATACAATGAGCAGTTCTTC. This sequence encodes CASSKAPTGYNEQFF.

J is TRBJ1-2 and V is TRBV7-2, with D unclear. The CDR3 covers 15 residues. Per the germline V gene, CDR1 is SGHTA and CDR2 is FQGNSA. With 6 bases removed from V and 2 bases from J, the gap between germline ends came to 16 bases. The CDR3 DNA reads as TGTGCCAGCAGACAGTCGCGGACCGCAAACTATGGCTACACCTTC. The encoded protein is CASRQSRTANYGYTF. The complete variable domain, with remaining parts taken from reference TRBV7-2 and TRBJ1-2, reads GAGVSQSPSNKVTEKGKDVELRCDPISGHTALYWYRQSLGQGLEFLIYFQGNSAPDKSGLPSDRFSAERTGGSVSTLTIQRTQQEDSAVYLCASRQSRTANYGYTFGSGTRLTVV.

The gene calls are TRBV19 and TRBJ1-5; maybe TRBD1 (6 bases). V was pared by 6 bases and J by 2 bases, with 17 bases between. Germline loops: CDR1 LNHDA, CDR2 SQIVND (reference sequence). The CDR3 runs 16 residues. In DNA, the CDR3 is TGTGCCAGTAGCCTCCGACAGGCGGCAGGCAATCAGCCCCAGCATTTT. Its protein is CASSLRQAAGNQPQHF.

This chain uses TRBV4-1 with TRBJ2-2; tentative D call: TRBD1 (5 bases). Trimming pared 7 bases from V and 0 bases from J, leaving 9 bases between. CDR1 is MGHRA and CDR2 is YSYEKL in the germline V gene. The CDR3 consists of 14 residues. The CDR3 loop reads CASKGRANTGELFF. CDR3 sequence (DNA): TGCGCCAGCAAAGGCAGGGCGAACACCGGGGAGCTGTTTTTT.

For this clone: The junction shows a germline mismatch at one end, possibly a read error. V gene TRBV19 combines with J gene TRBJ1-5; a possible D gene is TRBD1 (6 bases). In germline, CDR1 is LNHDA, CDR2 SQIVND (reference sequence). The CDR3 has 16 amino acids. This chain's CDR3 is CASSISPGGGKQPQHF. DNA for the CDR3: TGTGCCAGTAGTATCAGCCCTGGTGGGGGCAAACAGCCCCAGCATTTT.

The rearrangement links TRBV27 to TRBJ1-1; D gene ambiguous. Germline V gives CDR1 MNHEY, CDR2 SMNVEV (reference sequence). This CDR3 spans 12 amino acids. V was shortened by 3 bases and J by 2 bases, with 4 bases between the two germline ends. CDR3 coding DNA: TGTGCCAGCAGTTTCGGTAACACTGAAGCTTTCTTT. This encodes CASSFGNTEAFF.

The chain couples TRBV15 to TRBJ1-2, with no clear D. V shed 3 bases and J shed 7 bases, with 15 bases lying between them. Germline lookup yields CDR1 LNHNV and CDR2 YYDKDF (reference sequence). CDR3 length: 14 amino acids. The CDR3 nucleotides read TGTGCCACCAGCAGTACAAGGGTTTTGGGTGGCTACACCTTC. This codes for CATSSTRVLGGYTF.

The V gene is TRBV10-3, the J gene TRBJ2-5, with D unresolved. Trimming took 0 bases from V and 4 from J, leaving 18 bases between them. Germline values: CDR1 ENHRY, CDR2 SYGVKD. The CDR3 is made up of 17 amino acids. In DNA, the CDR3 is TGTGCCATCAGTGAGTCGACTCGAAGAATGGGTGTAGAGACCCAGTACTTC. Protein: CAISESTRRMGVETQYF.

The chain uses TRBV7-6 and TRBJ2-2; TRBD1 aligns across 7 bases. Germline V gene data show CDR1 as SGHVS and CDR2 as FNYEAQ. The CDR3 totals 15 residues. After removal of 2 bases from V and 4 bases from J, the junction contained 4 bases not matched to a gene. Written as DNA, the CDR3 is TGTGCCAGCAGCTTATGGGACAGCCGCACCGGGGAGCTGTTTTTT. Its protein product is CASSLWDSRTGELFF.

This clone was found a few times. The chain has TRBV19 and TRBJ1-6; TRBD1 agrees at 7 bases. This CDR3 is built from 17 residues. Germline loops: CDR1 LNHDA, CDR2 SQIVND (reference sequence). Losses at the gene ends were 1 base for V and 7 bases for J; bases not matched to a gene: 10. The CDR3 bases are TGTGCCAGTAGTATAGTGCGGGACAGCCGCACCAATTCACCCCTCCACTTT. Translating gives CASSIVRDSRTNSPLHF. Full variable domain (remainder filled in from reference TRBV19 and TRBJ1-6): DGGITQSPKYLFRKEGQNVTLSCEQNLNHDAMYWYRQDPGQGLRLIYYSQIVNDFQKGDIAEGYSVSREKKESFPLTVTSAQKNPTAFYLCASSIVRDSRTNSPLHFGNGTRLTVT.

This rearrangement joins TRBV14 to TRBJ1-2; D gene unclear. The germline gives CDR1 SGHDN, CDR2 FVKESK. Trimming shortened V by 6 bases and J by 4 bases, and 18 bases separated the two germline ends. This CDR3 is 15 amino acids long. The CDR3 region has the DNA TGTGCCAGCAGTCGTGAGTGGTCCCCCGTCTATGGCTACACCTTC. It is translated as CASSREWSPVYGYTF.

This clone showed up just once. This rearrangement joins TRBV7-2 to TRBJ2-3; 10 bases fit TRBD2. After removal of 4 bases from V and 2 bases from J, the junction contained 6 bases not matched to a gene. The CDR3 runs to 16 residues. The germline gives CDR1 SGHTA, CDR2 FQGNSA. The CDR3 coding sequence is TGTGCCAGCAGCTCTCGGACTAGCGGACTCACAGATACGCAGTATTTT. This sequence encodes CASSSRTSGLTDTQYF.

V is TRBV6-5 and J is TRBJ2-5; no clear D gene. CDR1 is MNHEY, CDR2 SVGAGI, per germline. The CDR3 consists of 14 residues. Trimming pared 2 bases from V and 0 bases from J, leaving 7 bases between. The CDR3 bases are TGTGCCAGCAGTTACGCAGAGTACCAAGAGACCCAGTACTTC. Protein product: CASSYAEYQETQYF.

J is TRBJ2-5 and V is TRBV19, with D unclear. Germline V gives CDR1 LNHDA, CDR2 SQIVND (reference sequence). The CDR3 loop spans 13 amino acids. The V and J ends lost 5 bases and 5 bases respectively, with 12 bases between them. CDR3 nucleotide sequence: TGTGCCAGTAGTGTCTGGGCTTGGGAGACCCAGTACTTC. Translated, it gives CASSVWAWETQYF. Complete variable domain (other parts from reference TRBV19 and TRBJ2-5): DGGITQSPKYLFRKEGQNVTLSCEQNLNHDAMYWYRQDPGQGLRLIYYSQIVNDFQKGDIAEGYSVSREKKESFPLTVTSAQKNPTAFYLCASSVWAWETQYFGPGTRLLVL.

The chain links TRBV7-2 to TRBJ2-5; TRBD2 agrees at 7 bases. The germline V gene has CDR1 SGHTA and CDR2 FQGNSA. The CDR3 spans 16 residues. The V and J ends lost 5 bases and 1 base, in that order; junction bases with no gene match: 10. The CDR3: CASSLGGWGGQETQYF. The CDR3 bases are TGTGCCAGCAGCCTCGGTGGTTGGGGGGGCCAAGAGACCCAGTACTTC.

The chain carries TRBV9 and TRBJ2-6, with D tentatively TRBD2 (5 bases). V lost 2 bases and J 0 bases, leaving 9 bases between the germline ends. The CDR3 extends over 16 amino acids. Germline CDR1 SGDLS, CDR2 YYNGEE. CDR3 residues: CASSVEGPSGANVLTF. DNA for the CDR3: TGTGCCAGCAGCGTCGAGGGCCCCTCTGGGGCCAACGTCCTGACTTTC.

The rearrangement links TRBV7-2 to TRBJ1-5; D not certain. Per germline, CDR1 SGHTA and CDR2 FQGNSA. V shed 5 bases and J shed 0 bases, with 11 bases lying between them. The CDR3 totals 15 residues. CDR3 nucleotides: TGTGCCAGCAGCCCCGTGCGGAATAGCAATCAGCCCCAGCATTTT. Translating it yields CASSPVRNSNQPQHF.

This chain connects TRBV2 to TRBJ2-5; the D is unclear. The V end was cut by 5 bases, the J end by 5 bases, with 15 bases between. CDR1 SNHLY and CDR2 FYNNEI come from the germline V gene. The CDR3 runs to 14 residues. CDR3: CASSLGDWTETQYF. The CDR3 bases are TGTGCCAGCAGTCTCGGAGACTGGACGGAGACCCAGTACTTC.

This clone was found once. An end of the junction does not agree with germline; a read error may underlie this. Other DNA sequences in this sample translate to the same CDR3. CDR3: CASSYLDGNSPLHF. Written as DNA, the CDR3 is TGTGCCAGCAGTTACCTGGACGGCAATTCGCCCCTCCACTTT. The chain is built from TRBV6-5 and TRBJ1-6, with unresolved D. CDR1 is MNHEY, CDR2 SVGAGI, per germline. The CDR3 has 14 amino acids.

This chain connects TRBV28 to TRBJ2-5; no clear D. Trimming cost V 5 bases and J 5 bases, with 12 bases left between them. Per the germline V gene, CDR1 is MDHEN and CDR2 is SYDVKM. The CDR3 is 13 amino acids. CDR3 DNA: TGTGCCAGCAGTGGGGTCTCTTCGGAGACCCAGTACTTC. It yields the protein CASSGVSSETQYF.

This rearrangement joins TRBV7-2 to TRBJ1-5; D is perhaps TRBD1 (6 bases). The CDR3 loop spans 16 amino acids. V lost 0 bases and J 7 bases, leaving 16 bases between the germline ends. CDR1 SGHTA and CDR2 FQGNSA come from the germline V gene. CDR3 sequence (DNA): TGTGCCAGCAGCTTAGCGGAGCGGGGGGGCGGGCAGCCCCAGCATTTT. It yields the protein CASSLAERGGGQPQHF.

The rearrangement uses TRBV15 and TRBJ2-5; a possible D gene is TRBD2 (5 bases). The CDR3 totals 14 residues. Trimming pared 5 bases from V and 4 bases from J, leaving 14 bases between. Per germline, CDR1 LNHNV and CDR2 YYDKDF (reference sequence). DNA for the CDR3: TGTGCCACCAGCCCGGAGGTTGGTAGAGAGACCCAGTACTTC. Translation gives CATSPEVGRETQYF.